These 25 T cell receptor beta chains share one sample of origin, sequenced in a study of CD8 T cells in ankylosing spondylitis. TCRdb re-called the 5' RACE reads with MiXCR, one entry per CDR3 protein. The repertoire holds approximately 39,000 distinct CDR3 sequences, with around an eighth as singletons. The sequencing input was synovial fluid, either unsorted or a sorted T cell fraction (not recorded which). The source is a male donor with ankylosing spondylitis.

This clonotype has ten or more counts. The genes are TRBV6-4 and TRBJ2-3; TRBD1 matches 9 bases. J was trimmed by 4 bases and V by 4 bases; bases with no gene match: 12. The CDR3 has 17 amino acids. The V gene's germline CDR1 is MRHNA and CDR2 SNTAGT. The CDR3 DNA is TGTGCCAGCAGTGTCTCGCCACCGGGACAGGGCGCAGATACGCAGTATTTT. This codes for CASSVSPPGQGADTQYF.

This clonotype has more than one count but fewer than ten. This rearrangement joins TRBV6-2 or TRBV6-3 to TRBJ1-2; 10 nucleotides align to TRBD1. In germline, CDR1 is MNHEY, CDR2 SVGEGT. With 6 bases clipped from V and 6 bases from J, the junction kept 7 bases outside the gene matches. The CDR3 contains 14 residues. CDR3 protein: CASRTGGETHGYTF. For the CDR3, the DNA is TGTGCCAGCAGGACAGGGGGCGAAACACATGGCTACACCTTC.

In this sample, this clonotype turned up a few times. The V and J genes are TRBV5-1 and TRBJ2-1; 13 nucleotides agree with TRBD2. The trim removed 2 bases at V and 4 bases at J, leaving 6 bases unmatched. The CDR3 runs to 17 residues. From germline, CDR1 is SGHRS and CDR2 YFSETQ. CDR3 in amino acids: CASSFRLAGGPYNEQFF. The CDR3 coding sequence is TGCGCCAGCAGCTTCCGACTAGCGGGGGGTCCTTACAATGAGCAGTTCTTC.

This clonotype has more than one count but fewer than ten. The gene calls are TRBV15 and TRBJ2-5; unclear D gene. From germline, CDR1 is LNHNV and CDR2 YYDKDF (reference sequence). This CDR3 contains 13 residues. V lost 0 bases, J lost 2 bases, and 4 bases lay in between. The CDR3 region is CATSREGQETQYF. As DNA, the CDR3 is TGTGCCACCAGCAGAGAAGGGCAAGAGACCCAGTACTTC.

The chain recombines TRBV7-2 with TRBJ1-1; 7 nucleotides match TRBD1. CDR3 size: 14 residues. V shed 7 bases, J shed 3 bases, and the junction held 8 bases outside the gene matches. Per germline, CDR1 SGHTA and CDR2 FQGNSA. CDR3: CASIPDRRYTEAFF. The CDR3 DNA sequence: TGTGCCAGCATCCCGGACAGGAGGTACACTGAAGCTTTCTTT.

This clonotype came up a few times. V is TRBV25-1 and J is TRBJ2-7, with a tentative D call TRBD1 (6 bases). Per the germline V gene, CDR1 is MGHDK and CDR2 is SYGVNS. The CDR3 length is 15 residues. V was pared by 8 bases and J by 2 bases, with 19 bases between. The CDR3 here is CASWGMEQGPYEQYF. The CDR3 DNA reads as TGTGCCAGCTGGGGTATGGAACAGGGACCCTACGAGCAGTACTTC.

This clonotype was counted many times. The V gene is TRBV19, the J gene TRBJ2-1, with 10 bases aligning to TRBD2. The CDR3 runs 15 residues. Germline CDR1 reads LNHDA; CDR2 reads SQIVND (reference sequence). The J segment lost 0 bases and the V segment lost 4 bases, leaving 0 bases of the junction unmatched. CDR3 in amino acids: CASSTSGSSYNEQFF. The CDR3 region has the DNA TGTGCCAGTAGTACTAGCGGGAGCTCCTACAATGAGCAGTTCTTC. Based on the CDR3 plus reference TRBV19 and TRBJ2-1, the full variable domain is DGGITQSPKYLFRKEGQNVTLSCEQNLNHDAMYWYRQDPGQGLRLIYYSQIVNDFQKGDIAEGYSVSREKKESFPLTVTSAQKNPTAFYLCASSTSGSSYNEQFFGPGTRLTVL.

The CDR3: CASRAGLAGGPDTQYF. CDR3 coding DNA: TGCGCCAGCAGGGCGGGACTAGCGGGGGGCCCAGATACGCAGTATTTT. This rearrangement joins TRBV4-3 to TRBJ2-3, with TRBD2 matching 15 bases. Losses at the gene ends were 6 bases for V and 4 bases for J; bases not matched to a gene: 5. This CDR3 spans 16 amino acids. CDR1 is LGHNA, CDR2 YSLEER, per germline.

The chain has TRBV6-2 or TRBV6-3 and TRBJ1-2; D is unresolved. This CDR3 spans 14 amino acids. Per germline, CDR1 MNHEY and CDR2 SVGEGT. Trimming pared 2 bases from V and 2 bases from J, leaving 9 bases between. CDR3 sequence: CASSYVRPNYGYTF. CDR3 coding DNA: TGTGCCAGCAGTTACGTCAGGCCCAACTATGGCTACACCTTC.

The V call is TRBV20-1, the J call TRBJ1-1, with 9 bases matching TRBD1. CDR1 and CDR2 (germline): DFQATT, SNEGSKA (reference sequence). With V trimmed by 5 bases and J by 1 base, 8 bases remained unmatched. The length of the CDR3 is 15 residues. The CDR3 DNA follows: TGCAGTGCTGATCGGGACAGGGTTAGGAACACTGAAGCTTTCTTT. Protein: CSADRDRVRNTEAFF.

A few counts support this clonotype. The CDR3 nucleotides are TGTGCCAGCAGCGGATTTGGAGGGGGCAGTGGCTACACCTTC. It is translated as CASSGFGGGSGYTF. The chain joins TRBV25-1 to TRBJ1-2, with 7 positions matching TRBD1. The CDR3 spans 14 residues. The germline V gene has CDR1 MGHDK and CDR2 SYGVNS. V shed 6 bases and J 7 bases; nucleotides not matched to a gene: 11.

This clonotype was recorded a few times. This chain links TRBV20-1 with TRBJ2-1; no firm D call. The CDR3 runs 12 residues. Deletions cut 0 bases from V and 9 bases from J, with 9 bases between. Germline V gives CDR1 DFQATT, CDR2 SNEGSKA (reference sequence). This chain's CDR3 is CSARDFTLEQFF. CDR3 DNA sequence: TGCAGTGCTAGAGATTTTACCCTTGAGCAGTTCTTC.

This rearrangement joins TRBV4-1 to TRBJ2-5, with no clear D. The V gene's germline CDR1 is MGHRA and CDR2 YSYEKL. Trimming took 0 bases from V and 5 from J, leaving 10 bases between them. This CDR3 comprises 14 residues. CDR3 amino acids: CASSQEKVGETQYF. The CDR3 coding sequence is TGCGCCAGCAGCCAAGAAAAGGTGGGGGAGACCCAGTACTTC.

The CDR3 spells CASSLVGPGRVRYGYTF. CDR3 sequence (DNA): TGTGCCAGCAGCTTAGTAGGGCCAGGGAGGGTTCGCTATGGCTACACCTTC. The V call is TRBV7-2, the J call TRBJ1-2, with a possible D match to TRBD1 (5 bases). V was trimmed by 1 base and J by 4 bases, leaving 19 bases between them. The germline V gene encodes CDR1 SGHTA and CDR2 FQGNSA. The CDR3 loop spans 17 amino acids.

This chain links TRBV19 with TRBJ1-5; D gene uncertain. With 3 bases removed from V and 2 bases from J, the gap between germline ends came to 11 bases. From germline, CDR1 is LNHDA and CDR2 SQIVND (reference sequence). The CDR3 loop spans 15 amino acids. The CDR3 DNA reads TGTGCCAGTAGTATTTGGGGAACGGGCAATCAGCCCCAGCATTTT. Its translation is CASSIWGTGNQPQHF. The whole variable domain, filled in from reference TRBV19 and TRBJ1-5, reads DGGITQSPKYLFRKEGQNVTLSCEQNLNHDAMYWYRQDPGQGLRLIYYSQIVNDFQKGDIAEGYSVSREKKESFPLTVTSAQKNPTAFYLCASSIWGTGNQPQHFGDGTRLSIL.

The CDR3 coding sequence is TGTGCCAGCAGGAGCTCCTACGAGCAGTACTTC. Protein sequence: CASRSSYEQYF. The rearrangement joins TRBV6-2 or TRBV6-3 to TRBJ2-7; D remains unclear. Trimming left V 6 bases short and J 0 bases short, with 3 bases between. Germline loops: CDR1 MNHEY, CDR2 SVGEGT. The CDR3 sequence is 11 residues long.

This clonotype has a count of ten or more. V and J are TRBV7-8 and TRBJ1-1; 8 bases fit TRBD1. This CDR3 spans 15 amino acids. V lost 2 bases to trimming and J lost 5 bases; unmatched junction nucleotides: 7. In germline, CDR1 is SGHVS, CDR2 FQNEAQ. The CDR3 reads CASSLWAGGETEAFF. The CDR3 DNA sequence: TGTGCCAGCAGCTTATGGGCAGGGGGCGAGACTGAAGCTTTCTTT.

This clonotype appeared a few times. The V gene is TRBV5-4, the J gene TRBJ1-2; TRBD1 might be the D (5 bases). CDR3 size: 16 residues. Germline V gene sequence: CDR1 SGHNT, CDR2 YYREEE (reference sequence). The V gene lost 0 bases and the J gene lost 8 bases, with 20 bases spanning the gap. This chain's CDR3 is CASSLGMGTSAIGYTF. DNA for the CDR3: TGTGCCAGCAGCTTGGGGATGGGGACGTCCGCTATCGGCTACACCTTC.

The sample holds many counts of this clonotype. The CDR3 is CASSRTPGPLQPQHF. CDR3 DNA: TGTGCCAGCAGTCGAACTCCGGGACCGCTCCAGCCCCAGCATTTT. V is TRBV5-6 and J is TRBJ1-5, with D maybe TRBD1 (5 bases). The V end lost 5 bases, the J end lost 7 bases, and 19 bases lay between the germline ends. The CDR3 totals 15 residues. Germline V gives CDR1 SGHDT, CDR2 YYEEEE.

This clonotype was counted once. V usage is TRBV7-6 and J usage is TRBJ2-7; D unclear. Per germline, CDR1 SGHVS and CDR2 FNYEAQ. The CDR3 loop spans 16 amino acids. The V end lost 3 bases, the J end lost 3 bases, and 18 bases lay between the germline ends. The CDR3 is CASSFYFPGSFYEQYF. The CDR3 DNA reads TGTGCCAGCAGCTTTTATTTTCCGGGCAGCTTCTACGAGCAGTACTTC.

In DNA form, the CDR3 reads TGTGCCAGCAGCCAGGTTGTGGGGGGTGACGATAGCAATCAGCCCCAGCATTTT. This codes for CASSQVVGGDDSNQPQHF. This chain links TRBV4-2 with TRBJ1-5; perhaps TRBD1 as D (5 bases). Germline V CDR1 and CDR2: LGHNA, YNFKEQ. The V end lost 3 bases, the J end lost 0 bases, and 18 bases lay between the germline ends. The CDR3 totals 18 residues.

This clonotype was counted ten times or more. The CDR3 loop reads CASSQDWGYEQYF. As DNA, the CDR3 is TGCGCCAGCAGCCAAGATTGGGGCTACGAGCAGTACTTC. The chain links TRBV4-3 to TRBJ2-7; D ambiguous. V dropped 0 bases and J dropped 3 bases, with 6 bases sitting between them. The CDR3 loop spans 13 amino acids. CDR1 is LGHNA and CDR2 is YSLEER in the germline V gene.

This clonotype was seen more than once but under ten times. The chain recombines TRBV12-3 or TRBV12-4 with TRBJ2-7; the D is unclear. Trimming removed 6 bases at V and 7 bases at J, with 13 bases between. The CDR3 contains 12 residues. CDR3 loop: CASSPTAREQYF. The DNA of the CDR3 is TGTGCCAGCAGCCCTACCGCCCGAGAGCAGTACTTC.

This clonotype was counted many times. The genes are TRBV20-1 and TRBJ2-5; 10 bases are a match to TRBD2. V dropped 7 bases and J dropped 6; count of bases not matched to a gene: 26. This CDR3 contains 19 residues. Germline CDR1 reads DFQATT; CDR2 reads SNEGSKA (reference sequence). CDR3 nucleotides: TGCAGTGTCCCTCCGTCTCTAGCGGGAGTTGGTAACTTCAGGAAGACCCAGTACTTC. Encoded protein: CSVPPSLAGVGNFRKTQYF.

In its sample, this clonotype was seen a few times. The rearrangement joins TRBV9 to TRBJ2-5; 8 bases are shared with TRBD2. Germline V lookup: CDR1 SGDLS, CDR2 YYNGEE. Trimming took 1 base from V and 5 from J; bases not matched to a gene: 10. CDR3 length: 16 residues. CDR3 sequence: CASSVHGSGVGETQYF. Written as DNA, the CDR3 is TGTGCCAGCAGCGTACATGGTAGCGGGGTAGGGGAGACCCAGTACTTC.